This T cell receptor (beta chain) emerged from a study of blood T cell repertoires in COVID-19. The germline gives CDR1 MNHEY, CDR2 SMNVEV (reference sequence). The V end lost 3 bases, the J end lost 5 bases, and 8 bases lay between the germline ends. CDR3 length: 14 amino acids. The protocol was immunoSEQ multiplex PCR, while the TCRdb copy is restricted to in-frame clones and leaves out a portion. The profile shows about 300,000 clones, 65% to 90% of them singletons. The sample was PBMCs or T cells enriched from blood (not recorded which). The V and J genes are TRBV27 and TRBJ1-6; D is undetermined. The clonotype comes from a woman aged 18 to 35 who had recovered from COVID-19. This CDR3 is CASSFEGDNSPLHF. DNA of the CDR3: TGTGCCAGCAGTTTCGAGGGAGATAATTCACCCCTCCACTTT.